These T cell receptor beta chains were read from a single sample in a study of cytomegalovirus exposure and HLA in healthy donors. Repertoires were generated with immunoSEQ multiplex PCR, while TCRdb's copy carries only in-frame clones and drops some. The data contain over 100,000 clones, 76% of them singletons. Sequencing was performed on PBMCs. Every receptor here comes from a female donor in good health and CMV-seropositive. Both conserved end residues are trimmed from each CDR3.

>TRBV14
ASSQFRGSTDTQY
>TRBV7-9
ASSLPLDEQY
>TRBV11-2
ASSFSVANEQF
>TRBV7-9
ASSLGQAYQPQH
>TRBV11-2
ASSPQTGTPLH
>TRBV7-9
ASSLALGTGNTIY
>TRBV27
ASSQTGYGTGELF
>TRBV7-9
ASSLTGGDYGYT
>TRBV10-3
AISDRGLEGYT
>TRBV10-1
ASSAGVRQGY
>TRBV5-5
ASSETGGSYGYT
>TRBV29-1
SVDQPVGGNYGYT
>TRBV5-1
ASSLANTGNTEAF
>TRBV11-2
ASTTRESVNEQY
>TRBV5-4
ASSLTSGGNLWY
>TRBV5-1
ASSVPTAGSTDTQY
>TRBV6-1
ASSEGLAGGPIRGEQF
>TRBV11-1
ASSRDSQETQY
>TRBV6-5
ASTRLDSTDTQY
>TRBV7-9
ASSPKTRSYT
>TRBV6-6
ASRSGTDEQY
>TRBV5-1
ASALVTGGGSPLH
>TRBV9
ASSETQGNSPLH
>TRBV6-6
ASSSPGQGTDTQY
>TRBV19
ARVPTIQGSPQH
>TRBV19
ASSIEDRVHEQY
>TRBV7-8
ASSRWTGGDYGYT
>TRBV5-6
ASSFSTGWDPNYGYT
>TRBV4-3
ASSQPGRPKYNEQF
>TRBV25-1
ASSESEQGACEQY
>TRBV7-3
ASSLQGGNEQF
>TRBV5-5
ASSLGRKQGEKLF
>TRBV15
ATGRSNTEAF
>TRBV19
ASSITQEWNTEAF
>TRBV5-1
ASQREAGSYEQY
>TRBV5-1
ASSDGHLDTEAF
>TRBV6-6
ASSPTGVCT
>TRBV28
ASSLSGIVLF
>TRBV28
ASSTWDRGWNEQF
>TRBV6-7
ASSYSPVRGKPGELF
>TRBV19
ASSSGDRANEKLF
>TRBV11-2
ASSLVRGMTYEQY
>TRBV11-3
ASSLTSGEQY
>TRBV4-1
ASSQVFQTGGREQY
>TRBV13
ASSPPISGAYEQY
>TRBV11-2
ASSLGPGQGPNQPQH
>TRBV11-2
ASSPGTNYNEQF
>TRBV7-2
ASSASPGTSDYEQY
>TRBV19
ASSNWDSQETQY
>TRBV11-1
ASSLDRGKNQPQH
>TRBV28
ASSRNTGRTQDFMNTEAF
>TRBV5-4
ASSPGTSGDNEQF
>TRBV6-1
ASSRLAGDHEQF
>TRBV4-1
ASSQNTGDNEQF